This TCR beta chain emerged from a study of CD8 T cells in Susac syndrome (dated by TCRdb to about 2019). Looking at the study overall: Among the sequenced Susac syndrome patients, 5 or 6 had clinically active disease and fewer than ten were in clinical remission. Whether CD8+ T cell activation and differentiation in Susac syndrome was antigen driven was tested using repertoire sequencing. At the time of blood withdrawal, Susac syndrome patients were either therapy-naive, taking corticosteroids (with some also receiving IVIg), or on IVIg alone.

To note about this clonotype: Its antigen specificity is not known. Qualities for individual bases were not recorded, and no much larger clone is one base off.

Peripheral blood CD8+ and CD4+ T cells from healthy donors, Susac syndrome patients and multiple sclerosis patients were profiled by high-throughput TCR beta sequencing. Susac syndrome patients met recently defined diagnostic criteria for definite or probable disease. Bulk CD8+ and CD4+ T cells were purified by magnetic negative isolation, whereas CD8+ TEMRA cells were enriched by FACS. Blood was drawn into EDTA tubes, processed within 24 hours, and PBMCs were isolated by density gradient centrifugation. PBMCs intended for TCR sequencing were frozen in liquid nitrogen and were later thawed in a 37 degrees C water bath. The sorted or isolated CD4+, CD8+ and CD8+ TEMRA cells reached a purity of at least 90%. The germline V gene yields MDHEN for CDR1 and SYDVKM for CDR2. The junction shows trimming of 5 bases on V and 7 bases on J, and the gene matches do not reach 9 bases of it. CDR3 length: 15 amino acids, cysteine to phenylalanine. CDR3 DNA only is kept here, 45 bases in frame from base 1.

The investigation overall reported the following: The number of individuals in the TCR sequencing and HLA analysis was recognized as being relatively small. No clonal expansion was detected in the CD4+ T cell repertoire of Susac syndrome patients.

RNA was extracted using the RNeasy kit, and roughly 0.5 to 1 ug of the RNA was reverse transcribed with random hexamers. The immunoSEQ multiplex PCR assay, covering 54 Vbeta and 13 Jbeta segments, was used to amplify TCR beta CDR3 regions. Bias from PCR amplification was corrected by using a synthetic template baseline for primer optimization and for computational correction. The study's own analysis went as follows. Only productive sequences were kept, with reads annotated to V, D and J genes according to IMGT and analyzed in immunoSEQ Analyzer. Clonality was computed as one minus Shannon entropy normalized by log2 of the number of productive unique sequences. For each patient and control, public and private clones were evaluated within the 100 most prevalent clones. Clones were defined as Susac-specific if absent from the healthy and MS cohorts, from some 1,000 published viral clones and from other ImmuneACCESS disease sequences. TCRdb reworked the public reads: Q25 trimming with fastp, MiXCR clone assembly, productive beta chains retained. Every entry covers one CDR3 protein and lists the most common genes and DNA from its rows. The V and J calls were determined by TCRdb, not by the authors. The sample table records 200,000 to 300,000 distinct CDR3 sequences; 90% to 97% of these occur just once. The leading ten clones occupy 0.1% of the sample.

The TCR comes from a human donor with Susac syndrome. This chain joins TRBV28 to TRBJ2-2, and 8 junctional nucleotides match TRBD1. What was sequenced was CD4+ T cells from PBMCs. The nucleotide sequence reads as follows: TGTGCCAGCAGTGAAGGACAGGGAATCTACGGGGAGCTGTTTTTT. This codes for CASSEGQGIYGELFF.